In its sample, the clone carrying this T cell receptor beta chain was seen a few times. As yet, its antigen is unknown. Generation of bulk TCR libraries relied on previously described methods and listed TCR primers. TCRdb independently ran MiXCR on the PCR reads; one entry per CDR3 protein. The sample shows nearly 55,000 distinct CDR3 sequences, around 34% of them seen only once. Naive CD8 libraries used about 18,000 to 1,100,000 sorted cells and 10%, 30% or 50% RNA. Based on a CD8+CD4-CCR7+CD45RA+ profile, naive CD8 T cells were sorted. V shed 0 bases and J shed 6 bases, with 10 bases lying between them. CDR1 is MNHEY and CDR2 is SMNVEV in the germline V gene (reference sequence). The CDR3 consists of 14 residues. The sample originates from a study of molecular identifiers for immune sequencing clone quantification. Study observations and caveats: Because of identical TCR molecules sharing a barcode, sizes of highly expanded clones could be underestimated.

Input material: naive CD8+ T cells from blood, with Jurkat cell RNA spiked in. Stated subset: FACS-sorted CD8+CD4-CCR7+CD45RA+ naive T cells. This sequence joins TRBV27 and TRBJ2-3, with no clear D. The source is a human donor in good health. Some libraries in this study had Jurkat cell RNA spiked in. The CDR3: CASSLSGPLDTQYF. As DNA, the CDR3 is TGTGCCAGCAGTTTATCGGGTCCTTTGGATACGCAGTATTTT.